This T cell receptor (beta chain) stems from a study of breast tumors, draining lymph nodes, adjacent tissues. The study's findings and limits: Compared with lymph nodes, tumors were less diverse; compared with nontumor tissue, more.

The lymph nodes were axillary draining lymph nodes from breast cancer patients. Germline CDR1 reads SGHRS; CDR2 reads YFSETQ. The CDR3 extends over 13 amino acids. The V and J ends lost 6 bases and 6 bases respectively, with 15 bases between them. This clonotype was seen at least ten times. Its specificity is not known. TCRdb reprocessed the multiplex PCR reads via MiXCR and lists one record per CDR3 protein. The table shows approximately 200,000 distinct CDR3 sequences, with roughly 29% occurring only once. Sequencing used axillary lymph node tissue. This clonotype originated in a female donor with breast cancer. Some clones in this sample may be carry-over from other donors' samples. The rearrangement joins TRBV5-1 to TRBJ1-2; D perhaps matches TRBD1 (6 bases). The CDR3 region has the DNA TGCGCCAGCAAAGAAGGGGGAAGCGATGGCTACACCTTC. This gives the protein CASKEGGSDGYTF.